The 28 T cell receptor beta chains below were found in one sample sequenced in a study of human T cells and chemical hapten exposure. Time point given: healthy volunteer bleed at 6 weeks. From whole blood left unfractionated, total RNA was extracted. TCRdb reanalysed the RACE reads using MiXCR and keeps one entry per CDR3 protein. Found here are under 50,000 distinct CDR3 sequences, about 3.5% of them singletons; the top ten hold 5.6%. The sequenced material came from whole blood. The receptor source for this set is a human donor in good health. Some clones in this sample may be carry-over from other donors' samples.

This clonotype showed up just a few times. The J gene is TRBJ2-3, the V gene TRBV4-1; maybe TRBD2 (6 bases). Trimming removed 0 bases from V and 5 bases from J, with 15 bases in between. Germline CDR1 is MGHRA and CDR2 is YSYEKL. The CDR3 has 16 residues. CDR3 protein: CASSQDGRWDGDTQYF. The DNA for the CDR3 is TGCGCCAGCAGCCAAGACGGGAGATGGGATGGAGATACGCAGTATTTT.

V usage is TRBV15 and J usage is TRBJ1-2; D gene unclear. The V and J ends lost 0 bases and 7 bases respectively, with 9 bases between them. This CDR3 region has 13 residues. In germline, CDR1 is LNHNV, CDR2 YYDKDF (reference sequence). CDR3 in amino acids: CATSRDRQFGYTF. The CDR3 nucleotides are TGTGCCACCAGCAGAGATCGCCAGTTTGGCTACACCTTC.

On this clonotype itself: A read error may explain this, as a much larger clone is one base away. The chain carries TRBV10-1 and TRBJ2-3, with D uncertain. Germline CDR1 is WNHNN and CDR2 is SYGVQD (reference sequence). The CDR3 sequence is 13 residues long. In DNA form, the CDR3 reads TGCGACAGCAGTGGAACAGTCACAGATACGCAGTATTTT. Residues: CDSSGTVTDTQYF.

This clonotype has only a few counts. The chain joins TRBV6-6 to TRBJ2-6; D call uncertain. The CDR3 runs 16 residues. With 7 bases removed from V and 1 base from J, the gap between germline ends came to 14 bases. Per the germline V gene, CDR1 is MNHNY and CDR2 is SVGAGI (reference sequence). The CDR3 region has the DNA TGTGCCAGCATCTTTTTTTCTCGGTCTGGGGCCAACGTCCTGACTTTC. Translating it yields CASIFFSRSGANVLTF.

This clonotype was found many times. The chain joins TRBV7-9 to TRBJ1-1; TRBD1 might be the D (5 bases). The CDR3 consists of 14 residues. The V and J ends lost 3 bases and 4 bases respectively, with 12 bases between them. CDR1 SEHNR and CDR2 FQNEAQ come from the germline V gene (reference sequence). The CDR3 spells CASSLNSGGTEAFF. CDR3 nucleotide sequence: TGTGCCAGCAGCTTGAATTCCGGGGGCACTGAAGCTTTCTTT.

This clonotype was counted many times. V gene TRBV29-1 combines with J gene TRBJ1-4; D remains ambiguous. The V end lost 1 base, the J end lost 0 bases, and 3 bases lay between the germline ends. Looked up from germline, CDR1 is SQVTM and CDR2 is ANQGSEA. The CDR3 extends over 13 amino acids. The CDR3 spells CSVEGATNEKLFF. CDR3 in DNA: TGCAGCGTTGAAGGGGCAACTAATGAAAAACTGTTTTTT. The complete variable domain, with remaining parts taken from reference TRBV29-1 and TRBJ1-4, reads SAVISQKPSRDICQRGTSLTIQCQVDSQVTMMFWYRQQPGQSLTLIATANQGSEATYESGFVIDKFPISRPNLTFSTLTVSNMSPEDSSIYLCSVEGATNEKLFFGSGTQLSVL.

This clonotype came up many times. V usage is TRBV7-3 and J usage is TRBJ1-1; D may be TRBD1 (6 bases). The length of the CDR3 is 16 residues. Per the germline V gene, CDR1 is SGHTA and CDR2 is FQGTGA. V lost 5 bases and J lost 5, with 21 bases in between. In DNA, the CDR3 is TGTGCCAGCAGCCTATTAATCGGGGGGGCAAGGACTGAAGCTTTCTTT. Amino acids: CASSLLIGGARTEAFF.

Ten or more counts support this clonotype. This CDR3 reads CAITGLNTIYF. The CDR3 nucleotides read TGTGCCATCACTGGGCTAAACACCATATATTTT. The chain is built from TRBV10-3 and TRBJ1-3; no definite D call. V lost 7 bases to trimming and J lost 6 bases, with 7 bases between them. The germline V gene encodes CDR1 ENHRY and CDR2 SYGVKD. The CDR3 sequence is 11 residues long.

This clonotype showed up many times. The V and J genes are TRBV29-1 and TRBJ2-7; 9 nucleotides agree with TRBD2. The CDR3 length is 13 residues. Trimming at V came to 7 bases and at J to 4 bases, leaving 8 bases not matched to a gene. Germline CDR1 is SQVTM and CDR2 is ANQGSEA. The CDR3 region has the DNA TGCAGCGGAGGACAAGCGGGGGGTTACGAGCAGTACTTC. Its protein is CSGGQAGGYEQYF.

This clonotype has just a few counts. The V gene is TRBV18, the J gene TRBJ1-3; a weak D match, TRBD1 (6 bases). This CDR3 region has 17 residues. V lost 2 bases, J lost 0 bases, and 14 bases lay in between. CDR1 KGHSH and CDR2 LQKENI come from the germline V gene. The chain's CDR3 is CASSPGLRTASGNTIYF. CDR3 sequence (DNA): TGTGCCAGCTCACCAGGTTTACGGACAGCCTCTGGAAACACCATATATTTT.

This clonotype occurred many times. The chain uses TRBV11-2 and TRBJ2-1; 8 bases are shared with TRBD2. V dropped 4 bases and J dropped 4; count of bases not matched to a gene: 15. This CDR3 has 18 residues. Germline V gene lookup returns CDR1 SGHAT and CDR2 FQNNGV. For the CDR3, the DNA is TGTGCCAGCAGCTCCTACAAGACCGGGAGGGTAGGTTACAATGAGCAGTTCTTC. It translates to CASSSYKTGRVGYNEQFF.

There are many counts of this clonotype. The rearrangement uses TRBV28 and TRBJ2-3, with D possibly being TRBD1 (6 bases). The CDR3 loop spans 12 amino acids. The V gene lost 10 bases and the J gene lost 5 bases, with 13 bases spanning the gap. Germline loops: CDR1 MDHEN, CDR2 SYDVKM. The CDR3, as DNA: TGTGCCACCACGGACAGCCAAGATACGCAGTATTTT. It encodes CATTDSQDTQYF.

In its sample, this clonotype was seen a few times. The chain combines TRBV20-1 with TRBJ1-2; 7 nucleotides line up with TRBD1. The CDR3 has 12 amino acids. Trimming took 5 bases from V and 7 from J; bases not matched to a gene: 7. CDR1 DFQATT and CDR2 SNEGSKA come from the germline V gene (reference sequence). For the CDR3, the DNA is TGCAGTGCTCTCAGGGGGGGGGTTGGCTACACCTTC. It is translated as CSALRGGVGYTF.

This clonotype has a count of ten or more. The chain links TRBV28 to TRBJ2-7; D ambiguous. V was trimmed by 2 bases and J by 5 bases, leaving 13 bases between them. Germline-derived CDR1 and CDR2 are MDHEN and SYDVKM. This CDR3 contains 14 residues. DNA for the CDR3: TGTGCCAGCAGTTTACCCCGGACCCCCCACGAGCAGTACTTC. Residues: CASSLPRTPHEQYF.

This clonotype has at least ten counts. The chain combines TRBV18 with TRBJ1-2; 7 bases match TRBD1. Per germline, CDR1 KGHSH and CDR2 LQKENI. There are 16 residues in the CDR3. J gave up 4 bases and V 2 bases, and 10 bases lay outside the gene matches. This chain's CDR3 is CASSPKTGFGGYGYTF. CDR3 sequence (DNA): TGTGCCAGCTCACCAAAGACAGGGTTTGGGGGCTATGGCTACACCTTC.

This sequence joins TRBV6-6 and TRBJ2-1, with 12 bases matching TRBD2. The germline gives CDR1 MNHNY, CDR2 SVGAGI (reference sequence). With V trimmed by 4 bases and J by 9 bases, 4 bases remained unmatched. The CDR3 spans 14 residues. As DNA, the CDR3 is TGTGCCAGCAGTTTGCCGGGACTAGCGGGTGAGCAGTTCTTC. As protein: CASSLPGLAGEQFF.

This clonotype was picked up many times. This chain joins TRBV7-6 and TRBJ2-3, with TRBD1 matching over 7 bases. The germline V gene has CDR1 SGHVS and CDR2 FNYEAQ. The CDR3 has 14 residues. V lost 6 bases and J lost 6; bases outside the gene matches: 9. This CDR3 is CASSYRDRRDTQYF. CDR3 DNA: TGTGCCAGCAGTTACCGGGACAGAAGGGATACGCAGTATTTT.

The chain couples TRBV21-1 to TRBJ2-3; the table's D call, TRBD1, was not checked against the DNA. TRBV21-1 represents a pseudogene. The CDR3 length is 16 residues. The CDR3 DNA sequence: TGTGCCAGCAGCAAGGAACAAGAAGGGGTCACAGATACGCAGTATTTT. Amino acid sequence: CASSKEQEGVTDTQYF.

This clonotype has just a few counts. This chain links TRBV6-5 with TRBJ1-2; 7 nucleotides match TRBD1. The CDR3 runs to 17 residues. V lost 0 bases to trimming and J lost 4 bases; unmatched junction nucleotides: 11. The germline gives CDR1 MNHEY, CDR2 SVGAGI. CDR3 in DNA: TGTGCCAGCAGTTACTCGTCGAGACAGGGTTTCTTCTATGGCTACACCTTC. Amino acid sequence: CASSYSSRQGFFYGYTF.

There are many counts of this clonotype. The rearrangement uses TRBV6-2 or TRBV6-3 and TRBJ1-5, with 7 bases lining up with TRBD1. Trimming took 2 bases from V and 12 from J; bases not matched to a gene: 13. Germline V lookup: CDR1 MNHEY, CDR2 SVGEGT. The CDR3 runs to 15 residues. In nucleotides, the CDR3 is TGTGCCAGCAGTTACAACAGGGGTAAGCCATCCAACCAGCATTTT. Translating gives CASSYNRGKPSNQHF.

This clonotype was counted at least ten times. The rearrangement uses TRBV4-2 and TRBJ2-7; D possibly uses TRBD1 or TRBD2 (5 bases each). With 4 bases removed from V and 3 bases from J, the gap between germline ends came to 10 bases. Germline CDR1 LGHNA, CDR2 YNFKEQ. The CDR3 runs 13 residues. This chain's CDR3 is CASSRLRGYEQYF. The DNA for the CDR3 is TGTGCCAGCAGCCGACTAAGGGGCTACGAGCAGTACTTC.

This clonotype was seen only a few times. V and J are TRBV7-9 and TRBJ2-5, with D perhaps TRBD1 (6 bases). In germline, CDR1 is SEHNR, CDR2 FQNEAQ (reference sequence). CDR3 length equals 15 residues. Between the trimmed V and J ends, which lost 5 bases and 3 bases, there was a span of 16 bases. As DNA, the CDR3 is TGTGCCAGCAGCGACCAGCTGGACAGCAAAGAGACCCAGTACTTC. Translated: CASSDQLDSKETQYF. The full variable domain, completed using reference TRBV7-9 and TRBJ2-5, is DTGVSQNPRHKITKRGQNVTFRCDPISEHNRLYWYRQTLGQGPEFLTYFQNEAQLEKSRLLSDRFSAERPKGSFSTLEIQRTEQGDSAMYLCASSDQLDSKETQYFGPGTRLLVL.

This clonotype was found a few times. V gene TRBV14 combines with J gene TRBJ2-4; D is unresolved. Trimming shortened V by 0 bases and J by 8 bases, and 11 bases separated the two germline ends. The CDR3 spans 14 residues. Germline V gives CDR1 SGHDN, CDR2 FVKESK. CDR3 sequence reads: CASSQEREADIQYF. The CDR3 region has the DNA TGTGCCAGCAGCCAAGAGCGCGAGGCGGACATTCAGTACTTC.

The sample holds many counts of this clonotype. The chain uses TRBV3-1 and TRBJ1-1, with TRBD1 as a possible D gene (6 bases). Trimming left V 1 base short and J 2 bases short, with 11 bases between. The CDR3 runs to 15 residues. Germline CDR1 LGHDT, CDR2 YNNKEL (reference sequence). CDR3 DNA: TGTGCCAGCAGCCAAGGACAGGTCCTTAACACTGAAGCTTTCTTT. Translation: CASSQGQVLNTEAFF.

Many counts were recorded for this clonotype. The chain couples TRBV7-2 to TRBJ2-2; tentatively, D is TRBD1 (6 bases). V lost 5 bases and J lost 1, with 11 bases in between. This CDR3 has 15 amino acids. Germline CDR1 and CDR2: SGHTA and FQGNSA. CDR3 protein: CASSRDRLNTGELFF. CDR3 bases: TGTGCCAGCAGCCGCGACAGGTTGAACACCGGGGAGCTGTTTTTT.

The chain recombines TRBV30 with TRBJ2-7; tentatively, D is TRBD1 (6 bases). CDR1 is GTSNPN and CDR2 is SVGIG in the germline V gene (reference sequence). The CDR3 is 13 residues long. V dropped 4 bases and J dropped 2 bases, with 12 bases sitting between them. The CDR3 DNA follows: TGTGCCTGGACTCGACAGGTCACCTACGAGCAGTACTTC. Translating gives CAWTRQVTYEQYF.

This clonotype has a count of ten or more. The V call is TRBV27, the J call TRBJ2-5; no clear D. The germline V gene has CDR1 MNHEY and CDR2 SMNVEV (reference sequence). Trimming pared 0 bases from V and 4 bases from J, leaving 9 bases between. The CDR3 is 14 residues long. The CDR3 sequence is CASSLSKVGETQYF. Here the CDR3 DNA reads TGTGCCAGCAGTTTATCCAAGGTGGGAGAGACCCAGTACTTC.

This clonotype appeared many times. The V and J genes are TRBV5-5 and TRBJ1-5; 10 nucleotides line up with TRBD1. Trimming cost V 4 bases and J 1 base; bases outside gene matches: 2. Germline CDR1 and CDR2: SGHKS and YYEKEE (reference sequence). The CDR3 is 15 amino acids. As DNA, the CDR3 is TGTGCCAGCAGCCGGACAGGGGGAAGCAATCAGCCCCAGCATTTT. It is translated as CASSRTGGSNQPQHF.